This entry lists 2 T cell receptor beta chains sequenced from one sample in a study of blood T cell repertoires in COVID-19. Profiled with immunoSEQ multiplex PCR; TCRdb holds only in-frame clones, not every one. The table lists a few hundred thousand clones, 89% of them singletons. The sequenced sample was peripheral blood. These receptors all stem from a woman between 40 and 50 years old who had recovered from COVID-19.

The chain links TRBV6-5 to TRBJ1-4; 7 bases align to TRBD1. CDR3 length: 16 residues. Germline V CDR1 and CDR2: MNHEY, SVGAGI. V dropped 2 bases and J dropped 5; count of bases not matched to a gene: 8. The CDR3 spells CASSYDRTGPNEKLFF. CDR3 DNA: TGTGCCAGCAGTTACGATAGGACAGGACCAAATGAAAAACTGTTTTTT.

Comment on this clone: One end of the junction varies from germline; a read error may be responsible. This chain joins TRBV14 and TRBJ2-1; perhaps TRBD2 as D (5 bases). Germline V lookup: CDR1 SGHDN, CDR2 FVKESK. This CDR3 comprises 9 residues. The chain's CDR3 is CPQSGSQFF. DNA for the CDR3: TGCCCCCAGTCGGGGTCTCAGTTCTTC.